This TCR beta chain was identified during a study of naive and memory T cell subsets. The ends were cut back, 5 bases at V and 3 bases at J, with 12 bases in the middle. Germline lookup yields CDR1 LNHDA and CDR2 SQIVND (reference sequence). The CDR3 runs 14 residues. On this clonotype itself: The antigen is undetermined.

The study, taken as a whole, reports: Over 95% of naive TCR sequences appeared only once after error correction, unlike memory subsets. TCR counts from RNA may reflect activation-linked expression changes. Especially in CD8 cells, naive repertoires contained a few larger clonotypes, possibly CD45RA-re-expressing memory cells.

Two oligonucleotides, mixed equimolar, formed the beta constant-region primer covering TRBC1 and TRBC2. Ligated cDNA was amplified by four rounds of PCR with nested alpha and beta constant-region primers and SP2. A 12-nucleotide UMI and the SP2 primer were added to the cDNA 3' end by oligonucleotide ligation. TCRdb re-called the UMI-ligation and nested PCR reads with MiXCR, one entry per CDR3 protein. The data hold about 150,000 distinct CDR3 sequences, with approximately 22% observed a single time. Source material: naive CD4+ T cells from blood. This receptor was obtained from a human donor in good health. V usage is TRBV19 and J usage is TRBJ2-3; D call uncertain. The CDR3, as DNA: TGTGCCAGTAGTTTAAGTCACGGGACAGATACGCAGTATTTT. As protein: CASSLSHGTDTQYF.